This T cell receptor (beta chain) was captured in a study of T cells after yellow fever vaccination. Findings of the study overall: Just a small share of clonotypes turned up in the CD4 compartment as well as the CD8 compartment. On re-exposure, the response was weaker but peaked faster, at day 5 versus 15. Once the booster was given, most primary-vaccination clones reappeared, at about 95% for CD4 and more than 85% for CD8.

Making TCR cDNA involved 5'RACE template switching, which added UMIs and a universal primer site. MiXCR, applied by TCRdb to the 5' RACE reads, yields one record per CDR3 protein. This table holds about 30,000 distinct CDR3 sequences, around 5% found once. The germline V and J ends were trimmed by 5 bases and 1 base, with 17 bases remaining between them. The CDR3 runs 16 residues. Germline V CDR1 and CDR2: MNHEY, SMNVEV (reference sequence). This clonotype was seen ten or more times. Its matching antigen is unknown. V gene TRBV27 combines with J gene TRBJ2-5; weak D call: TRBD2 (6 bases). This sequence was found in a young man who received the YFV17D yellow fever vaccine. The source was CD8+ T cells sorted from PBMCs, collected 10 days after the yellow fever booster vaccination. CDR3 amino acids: CASSPTPGVFQETQYF. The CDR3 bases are TGTGCCAGCAGTCCGACCCCGGGGGTGTTCCAAGAGACCCAGTACTTC.